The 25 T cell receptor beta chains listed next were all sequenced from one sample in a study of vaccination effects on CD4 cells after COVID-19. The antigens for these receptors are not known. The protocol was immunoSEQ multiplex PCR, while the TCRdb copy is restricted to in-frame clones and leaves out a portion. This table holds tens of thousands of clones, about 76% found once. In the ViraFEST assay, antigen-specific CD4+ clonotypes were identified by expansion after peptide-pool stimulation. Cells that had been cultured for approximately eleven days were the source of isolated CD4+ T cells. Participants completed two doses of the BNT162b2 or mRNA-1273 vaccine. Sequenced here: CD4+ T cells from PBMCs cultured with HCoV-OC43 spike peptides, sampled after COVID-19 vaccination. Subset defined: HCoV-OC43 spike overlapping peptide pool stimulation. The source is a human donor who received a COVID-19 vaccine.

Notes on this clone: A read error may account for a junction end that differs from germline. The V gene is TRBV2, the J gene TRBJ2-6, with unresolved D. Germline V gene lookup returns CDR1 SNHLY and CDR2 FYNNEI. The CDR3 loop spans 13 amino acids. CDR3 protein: CASSGSEANVLTF. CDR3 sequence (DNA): TGTGCCAGCAGCGGGTCTGAGGCCAACGTCCTGACTTTC.

The CDR3 here is CASSDGGTQYF. For the CDR3, the DNA is TGTGCCAGCAGCGATGGGGGGACGCAGTATTTT. This rearrangement joins TRBV3-1 (or the pseudogene TRBV3-2) to TRBJ2-3; a weak D match, TRBD2 (6 bases). CDR1 is LGHDT and CDR2 is YNNKEL in the germline V gene (reference sequence). Trimming stripped 5 bases from V and 9 bases from J, with 9 bases between. This CDR3 region has 11 residues.

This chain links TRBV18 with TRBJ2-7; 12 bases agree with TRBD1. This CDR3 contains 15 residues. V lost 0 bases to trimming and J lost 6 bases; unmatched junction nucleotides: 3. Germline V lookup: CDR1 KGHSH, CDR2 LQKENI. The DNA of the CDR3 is TGTGCCAGCTCACCACCCGGGACAGGGGGCCGCGAGCAGTACTTC. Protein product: CASSPPGTGGREQYF.

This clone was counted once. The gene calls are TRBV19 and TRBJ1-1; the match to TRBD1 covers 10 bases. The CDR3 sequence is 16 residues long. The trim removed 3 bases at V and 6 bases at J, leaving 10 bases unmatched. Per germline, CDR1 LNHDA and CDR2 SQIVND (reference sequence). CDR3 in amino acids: CASSISGTGAHPEAFF. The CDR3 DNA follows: TGTGCCAGTAGTATCTCCGGGACAGGGGCACACCCTGAAGCTTTCTTT.

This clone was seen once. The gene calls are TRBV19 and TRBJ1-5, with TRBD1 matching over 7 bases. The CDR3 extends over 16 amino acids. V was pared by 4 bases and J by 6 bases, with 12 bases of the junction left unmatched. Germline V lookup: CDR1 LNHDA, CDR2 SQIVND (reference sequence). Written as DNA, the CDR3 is TGTGCCAGTAGTAGAGACAGGGACCCCAGAAGTCAGCCCCAGCATTTT. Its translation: CASSRDRDPRSQPQHF. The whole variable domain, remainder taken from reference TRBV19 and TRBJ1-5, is DGGITQSPKYLFRKEGQNVTLSCEQNLNHDAMYWYRQDPGQGLRLIYYSQIVNDFQKGDIAEGYSVSREKKESFPLTVTSAQKNPTAFYLCASSRDRDPRSQPQHFGDGTRLSIL.

The CDR3 coding sequence is TGTGCCAGCAGGGCTACTAGCGGGAGTCCCTACGAGCAGTACTTC. It encodes CASRATSGSPYEQYF. J is TRBJ2-7 and V is TRBV6-5; 11 bases match TRBD2. J was trimmed by 2 bases and V by 6 bases; bases with no gene match: 6. Germline assignment: CDR1 MNHEY and CDR2 SVGAGI. The CDR3 runs to 15 residues.

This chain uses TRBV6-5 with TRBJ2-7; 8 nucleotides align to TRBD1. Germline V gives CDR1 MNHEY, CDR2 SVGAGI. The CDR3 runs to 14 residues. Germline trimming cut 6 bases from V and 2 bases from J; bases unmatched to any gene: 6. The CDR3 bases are TGTGCCAGCAGATTAGACAGGGGTGCCTACGAGCAGTACTTC. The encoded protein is CASRLDRGAYEQYF.

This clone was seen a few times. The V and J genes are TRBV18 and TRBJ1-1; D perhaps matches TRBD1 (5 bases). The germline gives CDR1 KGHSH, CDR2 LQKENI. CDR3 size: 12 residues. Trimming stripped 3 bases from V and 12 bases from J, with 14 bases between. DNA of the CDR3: TGTGCCAGCTCACCGAAATCAGGGTTGTCTTTCTTT. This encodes CASSPKSGLSFF.

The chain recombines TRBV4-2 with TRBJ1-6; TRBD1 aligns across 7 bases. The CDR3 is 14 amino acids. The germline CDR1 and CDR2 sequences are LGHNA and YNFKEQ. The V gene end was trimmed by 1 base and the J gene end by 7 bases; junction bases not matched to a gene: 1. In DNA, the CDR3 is TGTGCCAGCAGCCAAGGACAGGGAAATTCACCCCTCCACTTT. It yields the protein CASSQGQGNSPLHF.

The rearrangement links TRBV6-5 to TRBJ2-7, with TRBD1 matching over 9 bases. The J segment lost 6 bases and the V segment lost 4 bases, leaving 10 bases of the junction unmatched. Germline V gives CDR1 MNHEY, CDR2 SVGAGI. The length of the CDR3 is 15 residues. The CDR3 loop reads CASSFSGTGPREQYF. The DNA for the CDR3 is TGTGCCAGCAGTTTCTCCGGGACAGGGCCACGCGAGCAGTACTTC.

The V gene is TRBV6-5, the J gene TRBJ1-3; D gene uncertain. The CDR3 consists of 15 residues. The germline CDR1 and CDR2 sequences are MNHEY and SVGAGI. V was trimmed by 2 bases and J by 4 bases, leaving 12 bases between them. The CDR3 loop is CASSYTSSGGNTIYF. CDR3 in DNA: TGTGCCAGCAGTTACACCTCTTCGGGGGGAAACACCATATATTTT.

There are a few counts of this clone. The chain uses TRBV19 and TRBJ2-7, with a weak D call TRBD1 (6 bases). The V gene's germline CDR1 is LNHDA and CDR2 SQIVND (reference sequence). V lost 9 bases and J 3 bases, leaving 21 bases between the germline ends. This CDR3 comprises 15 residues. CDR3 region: CARCYRVSPFYEQYF. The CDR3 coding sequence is TGTGCCAGGTGTTACAGGGTATCCCCTTTCTACGAGCAGTACTTC.

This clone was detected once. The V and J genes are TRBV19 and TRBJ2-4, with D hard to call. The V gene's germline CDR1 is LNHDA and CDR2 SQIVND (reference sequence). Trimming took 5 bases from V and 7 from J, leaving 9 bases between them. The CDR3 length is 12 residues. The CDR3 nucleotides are TGTGCCAGTAGTTTTTTAGGGAACATTCAGTACTTC. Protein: CASSFLGNIQYF.

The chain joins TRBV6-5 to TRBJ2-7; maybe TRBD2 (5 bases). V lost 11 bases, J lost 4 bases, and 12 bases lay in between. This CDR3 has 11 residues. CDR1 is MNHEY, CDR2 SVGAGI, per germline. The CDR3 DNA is TGTGCCGTTCGGGGTTCTTACGAGCAGTACTTC. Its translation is CAVRGSYEQYF.

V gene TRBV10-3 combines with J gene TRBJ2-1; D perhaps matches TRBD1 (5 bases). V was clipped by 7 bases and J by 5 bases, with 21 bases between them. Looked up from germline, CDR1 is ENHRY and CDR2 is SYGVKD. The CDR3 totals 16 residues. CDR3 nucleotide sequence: TGTGCCATCACCAGAAAAGCCAGGGCCACCCACAATGAGCAGTTCTTC. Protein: CAITRKARATHNEQFF.

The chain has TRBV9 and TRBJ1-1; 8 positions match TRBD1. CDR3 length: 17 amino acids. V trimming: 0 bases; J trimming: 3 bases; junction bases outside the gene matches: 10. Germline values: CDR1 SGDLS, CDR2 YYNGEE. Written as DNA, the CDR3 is TGTGCCAGCAGCGTAGCTTCGGGGGGCAGGGGGCACACTGAAGCTTTCTTT. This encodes CASSVASGGRGHTEAFF.

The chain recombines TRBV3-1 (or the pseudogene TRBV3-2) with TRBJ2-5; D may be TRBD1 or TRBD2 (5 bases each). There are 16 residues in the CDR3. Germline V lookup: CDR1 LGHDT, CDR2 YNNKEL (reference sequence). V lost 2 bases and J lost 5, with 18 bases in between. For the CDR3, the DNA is TGTGCCAGCAGCCAAACCCCGGGACGGGCGGTGGAGACCCAGTACTTC. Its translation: CASSQTPGRAVETQYF.

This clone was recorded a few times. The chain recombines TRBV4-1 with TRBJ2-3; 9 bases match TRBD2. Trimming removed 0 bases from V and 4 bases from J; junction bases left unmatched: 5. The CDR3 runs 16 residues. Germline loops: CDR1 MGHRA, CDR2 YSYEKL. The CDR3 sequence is CASSQEAAGGADTQYF. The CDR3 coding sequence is TGCGCCAGCAGCCAAGAAGCAGCGGGGGGCGCAGATACGCAGTATTTT.

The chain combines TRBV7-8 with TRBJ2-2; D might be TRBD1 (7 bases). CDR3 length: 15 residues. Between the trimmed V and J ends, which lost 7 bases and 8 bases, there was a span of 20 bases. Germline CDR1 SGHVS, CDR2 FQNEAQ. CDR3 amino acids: CASTSYRGGGGELFF. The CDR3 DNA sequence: TGTGCCAGCACCTCATACAGGGGAGGTGGTGGGGAGCTGTTTTTT.

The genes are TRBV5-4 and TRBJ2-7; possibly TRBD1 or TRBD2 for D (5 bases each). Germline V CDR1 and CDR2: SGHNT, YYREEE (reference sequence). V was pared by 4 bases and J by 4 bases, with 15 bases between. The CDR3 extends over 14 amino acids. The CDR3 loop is CASSPGRVPYEQYF. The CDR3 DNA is TGTGCCAGCAGCCCGGGACGCGTTCCGTACGAGCAGTACTTC.

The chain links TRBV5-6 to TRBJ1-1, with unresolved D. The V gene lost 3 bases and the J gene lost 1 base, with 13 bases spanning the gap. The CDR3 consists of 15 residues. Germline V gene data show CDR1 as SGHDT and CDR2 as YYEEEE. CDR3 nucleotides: TGTGCCAGCAGCTCCTTGACACCCGCGAACACTGAAGCTTTCTTT. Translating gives CASSSLTPANTEAFF. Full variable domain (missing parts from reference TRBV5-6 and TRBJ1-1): DAGVTQSPTHLIKTRGQQVTLRCSPKSGHDTVSWYQQALGQGPQFIFQYYEEEERQRGNFPDRFSGHQFPNYSSELNVNALLLGDSALYLCASSSLTPANTEAFFGQGTRLTVV.

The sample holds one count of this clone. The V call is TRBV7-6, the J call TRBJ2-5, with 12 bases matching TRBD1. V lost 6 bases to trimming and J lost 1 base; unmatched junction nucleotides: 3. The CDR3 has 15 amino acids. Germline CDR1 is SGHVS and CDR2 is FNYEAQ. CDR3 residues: CASRVGQGAQETQYF. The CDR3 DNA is TGTGCCAGCAGGGTGGGACAGGGGGCCCAAGAGACCCAGTACTTC.

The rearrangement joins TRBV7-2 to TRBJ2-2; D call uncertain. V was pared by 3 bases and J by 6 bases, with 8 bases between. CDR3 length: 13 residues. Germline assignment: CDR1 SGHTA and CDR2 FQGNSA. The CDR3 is CASSFDPAGELFF. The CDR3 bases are TGTGCCAGCAGCTTCGATCCCGCCGGGGAGCTGTTTTTT.

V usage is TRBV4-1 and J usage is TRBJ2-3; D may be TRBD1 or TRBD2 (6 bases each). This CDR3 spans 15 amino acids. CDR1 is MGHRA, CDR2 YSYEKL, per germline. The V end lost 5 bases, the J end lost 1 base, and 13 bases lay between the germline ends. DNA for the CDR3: TGCGCCAGCAGCTCCAACGGGGGCGGCACAGATACGCAGTATTTT. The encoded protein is CASSSNGGGTDTQYF.

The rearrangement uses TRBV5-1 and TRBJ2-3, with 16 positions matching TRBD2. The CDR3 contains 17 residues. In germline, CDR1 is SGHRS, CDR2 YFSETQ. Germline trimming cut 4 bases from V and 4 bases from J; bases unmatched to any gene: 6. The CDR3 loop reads CASSPGTSGRAADTQYF. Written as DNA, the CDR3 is TGCGCCAGCAGCCCCGGGACTAGCGGGAGGGCCGCAGATACGCAGTATTTT.